This is a list of T cell receptor beta chains from one sample in a study of OX40 agonist ivuxolimab in advanced cancers. TCRdb's table, derived via immunoSEQ multiplex PCR, lists solely in-frame clones and lacks some. The repertoire holds around 80,000 clones, with approximately 89% as singletons. The sample consisted of CD4+ or CD8+ T cells sorted from blood, taken in a trial of the OX40 agonist ivuxolimab. These receptors all come from an adult with an advanced solid tumor such as melanoma, head and neck, liver or kidney cancer. Both conserved end residues are part of each CDR3. Each record gives: V gene, J gene, clone size, CDR3 length, D gene, CDR3 DNA, CDR3 protein. A D gene is named only where the DNA matches it firmly. Where a row states a size, it is once, few, many or the class of an expanded clone; other rows omit it.

TRBV4-1	TRBJ2-7	NA	16	NA	TGCGCCAGCAGCCAAGGCGACAGACTCCATAATGACGAGCAGTACTTC	CASSQGDRLHNDEQYF
TRBV15	TRBJ2-1	NA	15	TRBD2	TGTGCCACCAGCAGAGTAGCGGGGGGGTACAATGAGCAGTTCTTC	CATSRVAGGYNEQFF
TRBV7-8	TRBJ2-6	NA	17	NA	TGTGCCAGCAGCTTAAGGCAGGGGGGCGCTGGGGCCAACGTCCTGACTTTC	CASSLRQGGAGANVLTF
TRBV5-1	TRBJ1-2	NA	17	TRBD1	TGCGCCAGCAGCTTAGGGACAGGGATGGGGCCTTACTATGGCTACACCTTC	CASSLGTGMGPYYGYTF
TRBV10-3	TRBJ1-5	NA	16	NA	TGTGCCATCAGGGAGGCGGGCCCCGATAGCAATCAGCCCCAGCATTTT	CAIREAGPDSNQPQHF
TRBV6-1	TRBJ2-2	NA	15	NA	TGTGCCAGCAGTGAGAGGCAGGGATGGGCCGGGGAGCTGTTTTTT	CASSERQGWAGELFF
TRBV28	TRBJ2-1	NA	15	NA	TGTGCCAGCAGACCCTCCGACGGGGGTAGGAATGAGCAGTTCTTC	CASRPSDGGRNEQFF
TRBV7-3	TRBJ2-2	NA	15	TRBD2	TGTGCCAGCAGCTTAGGGCCTAGCGGGACCGGGGAGCTGTTTTTT	CASSLGPSGTGELFF
TRBV28	TRBJ2-2	NA	16	NA	TGTGCCAGCAGTCCCCCCAGCGGACTGAACACCGGGGAGCTGTTTTTT	CASSPPSGLNTGELFF
TRBV4-1	TRBJ2-3	NA	16	NA	TGCGCCAGCAGCCAAGATAATAGCGATAGCACAGATACGCAGTATTTT	CASSQDNSDSTDTQYF
TRBV4-1	TRBJ2-3	NA	17	TRBD2	TGCGCCAGCAGCCATACCGAGGGACTAGCGGGAGGGTATACGCAGTATTTT	CASSHTEGLAGGYTQYF
TRBV2	TRBJ1-4	once	17	TRBD1	TGTGCCAGCAGCCCGGACAGGGGAGTCGGAACTAATGAAAAACTGTTTTTT	CASSPDRGVGTNEKLFF
TRBV30	TRBJ1-1	NA	12	NA	TGTGCCTGGTTACAGGGGAACACTGAAGCTTTCTTT	CAWLQGNTEAFF
TRBV27	TRBJ1-4	NA	18	NA	TGTGCCAGCAGTTTCGGCAGGGAGGGTCACGCAACTAATGAAAAACTGTTTTTT	CASSFGREGHATNEKLFF
TRBV30	TRBJ1-1	NA	16	TRBD1	TGTGCCTGGAGGGGACAGGGGAAGTTAAGGAACACTGAAGCTTTCTTT	CAWRGQGKLRNTEAFF
TRBV2	TRBJ2-1	NA	14	NA	TGTGCCAGCAACCGCGGTCCTCTGTCAAATGAGCAGTTCTTC	CASNRGPLSNEQFF
TRBV6-1	TRBJ1-5	NA	14	NA	TGTGCCAGCAGTGAATCGTGGGGGGATCAGCCCCAGCATTTT	CASSESWGDQPQHF
TRBV9	TRBJ2-2	NA	13	NA	TGTGCCAGCAGCGTAGAGTCAACCGGGGAGCTGTTTTTT	CASSVESTGELFF
TRBV6-1	TRBJ1-1	NA	15	TRBD1	TGTGCCAGCACTCGTCGACAGGGGACGAACACTGAAGCTTTCTTT	CASTRRQGTNTEAFF
TRBV2	TRBJ1-2	once	15	TRBD1	TGTGCCGGAGGACAGGGACCCGCATCTAACTATGGCTACACCTTC	CAGGQGPASNYGYTF
TRBV9	TRBJ2-2	NA	14	NA	TGTGCCAGCGGATTTCTCATGAACACCGGGGAGCTGTTTTTT	CASGFLMNTGELFF
TRBV30	TRBJ2-3	few	18	TRBD2	TGTGCCTGGAGTGCCGACCCGGGACTAGCGGCTAGCACAGATACGCAGTATTTT	CAWSADPGLAASTDTQYF
TRBV6-1	TRBJ2-1	NA	17	TRBD2	TGTGCCAGCAGTGGGTATTTCGGACTAGCTCCTTACAATGAGCAGTTCTTC	CASSGYFGLAPYNEQFF
TRBV9	TRBJ2-3	NA	16	TRBD2	TGTGCCAGCAGCGTAGGGGCTAGCGGGAGCACAGATACGCAGTATTTT	CASSVGASGSTDTQYF
TRBV25-1	TRBJ2-7	NA	13	NA	TGTGCCAGCAGTCACCTGGGTACCGACGGACTGGGGTTC	CASSHLGTDGLGF
TRBV4-1	TRBJ1-2	few	17	NA	TGCGCCAGCAGCCAAGGGGGTCGGGGGCGATCGGACTATGGCTACACCTTC	CASSQGGRGRSDYGYTF
TRBV27	TRBJ2-7	NA	15	TRBD1	TGTGCCAGCAGTTTTGACAGGGGTGCGCCCTACGAGCAGTACTTC	CASSFDRGAPYEQYF
TRBV19	TRBJ2-1	NA	13	NA	TGTGCCAGTAGTATAGCTCACCTCAATGAGCAGTTCTTC	CASSIAHLNEQFF
TRBV18	TRBJ1-1	once	16	NA	TGTGCCAGCTCACCAGTGGACGGAGGGCCAAACACTGAAGCTTTCTTT	CASSPVDGGPNTEAFF
TRBV5-6	TRBJ1-1	NA	13	NA	TGTGCCAGCAGCTTGGTCGCGGGGTATGAAGCTTTCTTT	CASSLVAGYEAFF
TRBV6-5	TRBJ2-7	NA	14	NA	TGTGCCAGCAGTTTATCCGAGTTGGGGTACGAGCAGTACTTC	CASSLSELGYEQYF
TRBV5-1	TRBJ2-3	NA	15	NA	TGCGCCAGCAGCTTTGGGGTCCGGGCTGCAGATACGCAGTATTTT	CASSFGVRAADTQYF
TRBV19	TRBJ2-6	NA	17	NA	TGTGCCAGTAGTATCGTGGGGGGCGCGGTTGGGGCCAACGTCCTGACTTTC	CASSIVGGAVGANVLTF
TRBV28	TRBJ1-1	NA	12	NA	TGTGCCAGCAGTCTACAGGGAACTGAAGCTTTCTTT	CASSLQGTEAFF
TRBV28	TRBJ1-1	NA	14	NA	TGTGCCAGCAGACTTGGACCGCGGAACACTGAAGCTTTCTTT	CASRLGPRNTEAFF
TRBV7-3	TRBJ1-2	NA	13	TRBD1	TGTGCCAGCAGCTCGACAGGGTATGATGGCTACACCTTC	CASSSTGYDGYTF
TRBV30	TRBJ2-1	once	16	TRBD1	TGTGCCTGGAGTGTGTTCGGACAGGGGATAATCAATGAGCAGTTCTTC	CAWSVFGQGIINEQFF
TRBV2	TRBJ1-2	NA	12	NA	TGTGCCAGCACCAGCCGGAACTATGGCTACACCTTC	CASTSRNYGYTF
TRBV7-2	TRBJ1-6	NA	15	NA	TGTGCCAGCAGCCTTTCGAGGGGGACGACTTCACCCCTCCACTTT	CASSLSRGTTSPLHF
TRBV29-1	TRBJ2-7	NA	12	TRBD2	TGCAGCGTGGGGGAGGGGCGGAACGAGCAGTACTTC	CSVGEGRNEQYF
TRBV19	TRBJ1-3	NA	15	NA	TGTGCCAGTAGTATAGTCGGGGGCTCTGGAAACACCATATATTTT	CASSIVGGSGNTIYF
TRBV5-1	TRBJ1-1	NA	13	NA	TGCGCCAGCAGCTTGACCGGGGGCCGGTTGGCTTTCTTT	CASSLTGGRLAFF
TRBV5-6	TRBJ2-1	NA	15	TRBD2	TGTGCCAGCAGCTGGGGACTAGTAAAGGGGAATGAGCAGTTCTTC	CASSWGLVKGNEQFF
TRBV7-3	TRBJ2-3	NA	16	NA	TGTGCCAGCAGCCGAGGGGCGGGAATAAGCACAGATACGCAGTATTTT	CASSRGAGISTDTQYF
TRBV9	TRBJ2-2	NA	16	NA	TGTGCCAGCAGCGTATCCCCCCAATTGAACACCGGGGAGCTGTTTTTT	CASSVSPQLNTGELFF
TRBV7-9	TRBJ2-3	NA	12	NA	TGTGCCAGCGGGTCGGGGACAGATACGCAGTATTTT	CASGSGTDTQYF
TRBV7-9	TRBJ1-4	once	14	NA	TGTGCCAGCAGCTTCGGAGGAGGTTGGGAAAAACTGTTTTTT	CASSFGGGWEKLFF
TRBV6-5	TRBJ2-7	NA	15	NA	TGTGCCAGCAGTATCGGGCCCCCACCTCCGTACGAGCAGTACTTC	CASSIGPPPPYEQYF